This T cell receptor (beta chain) was sequenced in a study of blood T cell repertoires in COVID-19. Study-wide context: Material from acute and convalescent COVID-19 was sourced from the United States, Italy and Spain.

The V gene's germline CDR1 is SGHTA and CDR2 FQGNSA. This CDR3 has 14 amino acids. Losses at the gene ends were 1 base for V and 4 bases for J; bases not matched to a gene: 3. In the source study's methods: Amplification of reference gene primers was used by the study to estimate nucleated cell counts. Clones were sequenced by immunoSEQ multiplex PCR, and TCRdb holds only the in-frame ones, with some missing. That table supplies the V and J calls and clone size; D and trimming were determined from the DNA. The data show 200,000 to 250,000 clones, around 86% seen once. The specimen was peripheral blood. The rearrangement links TRBV7-2 to TRBJ1-2; 7 nucleotides line up with TRBD1. This sequence originates from a woman of 80 years or more with COVID-19, enrolled during active disease. The CDR3 region is CASSLGQGGYGYTF. The CDR3 DNA reads TGTGCCAGCAGCTTAGGACAGGGTGGCTATGGCTACACCTTC.